The clone carrying this T cell receptor (beta chain) is a singleton in its sample. The repertoire was sequenced with immunoSEQ multiplex PCR; TCRdb's copy has only in-frame clones and lacks some. The sample comprises roughly 220,000 clones, roughly 88% of which are singletons, and roughly 14% rests with the top ten. This record belongs to a study of blood T cell repertoires in COVID-19. Germline V gene sequence: CDR1 ENHRY, CDR2 SYGVKD. V gave up 4 bases and J gave up 6 bases; unmatched junction bases: 1. There are 12 residues in the CDR3. The chain combines TRBV10-3 with TRBJ1-2; 8 nucleotides match TRBD1. The sample comprised PBMCs or T cells enriched from blood (not recorded which). The sequence was collected from a woman between 45 and 65 years old with acute COVID-19. The CDR3 sequence: CAISGTGNGYTF. CDR3 DNA: TGTGCCATCAGTGGGACAGGGAATGGCTACACCTTC.